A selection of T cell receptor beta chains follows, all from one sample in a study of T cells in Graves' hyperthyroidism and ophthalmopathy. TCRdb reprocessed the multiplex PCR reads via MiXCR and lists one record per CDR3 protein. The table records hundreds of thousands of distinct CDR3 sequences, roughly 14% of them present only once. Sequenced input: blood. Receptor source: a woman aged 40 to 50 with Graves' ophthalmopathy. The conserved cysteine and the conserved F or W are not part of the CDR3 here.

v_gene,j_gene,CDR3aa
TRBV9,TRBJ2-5,ASSVMDGPGETQY
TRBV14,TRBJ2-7,ASSHSRAYEQY
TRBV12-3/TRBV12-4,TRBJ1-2,ASTPGQGNYGYT
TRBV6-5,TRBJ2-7,ASDISDYEQY
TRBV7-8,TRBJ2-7,ASSLVGLTGLGTYEQY
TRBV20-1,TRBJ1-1,SARESWGNTEAS
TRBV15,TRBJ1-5,ATAPGRDSNQPQH
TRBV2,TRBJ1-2,ASSGDRPRYT
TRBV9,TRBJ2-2,ASSTIHTGELF
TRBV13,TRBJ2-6,ASSSRNTAGANVLT
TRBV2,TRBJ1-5,ASSEQPYNQPQH
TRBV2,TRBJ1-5,ASSDSGSNQPQH
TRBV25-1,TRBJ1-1,ASSEYGRGGQMNTEAF
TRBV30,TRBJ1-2,AWSVFIQGASHGYT
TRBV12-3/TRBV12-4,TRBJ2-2,ASSRDSDTGELF
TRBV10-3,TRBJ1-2,AIRNRANYGYT
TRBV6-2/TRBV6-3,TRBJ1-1,ASSYKPGRTEAF
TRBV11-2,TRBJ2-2,ASSLVVSGTTGELF
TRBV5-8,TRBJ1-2,ASRPGVISTGYT
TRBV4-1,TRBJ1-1,ASSQDLKGYTEAF
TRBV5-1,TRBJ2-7,ASSLAFRNRYEQY
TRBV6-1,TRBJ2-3,ASSESGSTDTQY
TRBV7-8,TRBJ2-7,ASSFGTSAPYEQY
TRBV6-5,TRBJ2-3,ASSYSGVSTDTQY
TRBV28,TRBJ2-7,ASSLFGTVSYEQY
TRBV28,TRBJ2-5,ASSQTPDRGRIETQY
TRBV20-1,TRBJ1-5,SARDRGNQPQH
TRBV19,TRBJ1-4,ASSIARNEKLF
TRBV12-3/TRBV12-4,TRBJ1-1,ASRPGQGSAF
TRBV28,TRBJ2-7,ASSSGLGGMGEQY
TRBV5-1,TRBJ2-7,ASSLEISGSVYEQY
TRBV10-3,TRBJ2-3,AISGPDGGSGGTQY